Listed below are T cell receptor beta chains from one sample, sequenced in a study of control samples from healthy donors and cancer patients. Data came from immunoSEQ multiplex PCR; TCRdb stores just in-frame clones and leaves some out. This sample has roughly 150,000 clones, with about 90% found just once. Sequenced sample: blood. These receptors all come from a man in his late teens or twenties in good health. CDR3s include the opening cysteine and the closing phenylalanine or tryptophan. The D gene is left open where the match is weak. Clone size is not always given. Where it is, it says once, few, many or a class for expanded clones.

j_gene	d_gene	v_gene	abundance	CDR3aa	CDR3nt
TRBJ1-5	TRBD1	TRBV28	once	CASSLEQGILNSNQPQHF	TGTGCCAGCAGTTTGGAACAGGGGATACTTAATAGCAATCAGCCCCAGCATTTT
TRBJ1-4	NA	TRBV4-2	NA	CASSHPATGQEKLFF	TGTGCCAGCAGCCACCCCGCAACCGGACAGGAAAAACTGTTTTTT
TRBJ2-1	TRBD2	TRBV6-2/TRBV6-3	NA	CASSSAGVYNEQFF	TGTGCCAGCAGTTCCGCGGGGGTCTACAATGAGCAGTTCTTC
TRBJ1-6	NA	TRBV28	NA	CASSLTWGGGGSPLHF	TGTGCCAGCAGTTTAACGTGGGGGGGTGGAGGATCACCCCTCCACTTT
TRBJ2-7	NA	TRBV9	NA	CASSVVGGGGEQYF	TGTGCCAGCAGCGTAGTTGGAGGGGGCGGCGAGCAGTACTTC
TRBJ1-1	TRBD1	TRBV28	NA	CASRDRELMNTEAFF	TGTGCCAGCAGGGACAGGGAGTTGATGAACACTGAAGCTTTCTTT
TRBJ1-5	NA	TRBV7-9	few	CASSFATGSIHF	NA
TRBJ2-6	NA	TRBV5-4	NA	CASSLVGDYPRSGANVLTF	TGTGCCAGCAGCCTCGTCGGGGATTATCCCCGCTCTGGGGCCAACGTCCTGACTTTC
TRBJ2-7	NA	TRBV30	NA	CAFGGTETYEQYF	TGTGCCTTTGGAGGGACAGAGACCTACGAGCAGTACTTC
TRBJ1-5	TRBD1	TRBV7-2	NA	CASSRGQNSNQPQHF	TGTGCCAGCAGCAGGGGACAGAATAGCAATCAGCCCCAGCATTTT
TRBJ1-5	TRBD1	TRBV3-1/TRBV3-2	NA	CASSQDHRGNQPQHF	TGTGCCAGCAGCCAAGATCACAGGGGTAATCAGCCCCAGCATTTT
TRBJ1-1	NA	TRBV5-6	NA	CASSLFSGPRNTEAFF	TGTGCCAGCAGCTTGTTTTCAGGCCCAAGGAACACTGAAGCTTTCTTT
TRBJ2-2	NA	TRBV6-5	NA	CASSNTGELFF	TGTGCCAGTAGTAACACCGGGGAGCTGTTTTTT
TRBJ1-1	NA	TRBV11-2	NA	CASSLTRWSNTEAFF	TGTGCCAGCAGCTTAACACGCTGGTCGAACACTGAAGCTTTCTTT
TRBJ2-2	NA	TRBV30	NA	CAWSTGQGGKGKELFF	TGTGCCTGGAGTACAGGACAGGGAGGGAAAGGGAAGGAGCTGTTTTTT
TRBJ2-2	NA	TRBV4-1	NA	CASSPGGGGGRAGELFF	TGCGCCAGCAGCCCAGGGGGAGGAGGGGGTAGGGCCGGGGAGCTGTTTTTT
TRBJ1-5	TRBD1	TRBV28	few	CASSEGQVGNQPQHF	TGTGCCAGCAGTGAAGGACAGGTAGGCAATCAGCCCCAGCATTTT
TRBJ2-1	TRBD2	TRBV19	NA	CASSIASSGAYNEQFF	TGTGCCAGTAGTATAGCATCTAGCGGGGCCTACAATGAGCAGTTCTTC
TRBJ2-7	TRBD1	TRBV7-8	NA	CASSHRGSYEQYF	TGTGCCAGCAGCCACAGGGGATCCTACGAGCAGTACTTC
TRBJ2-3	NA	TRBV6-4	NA	CASSEGASTDTQYF	TGTGCCAGCAGTGAGGGGGCTAGCACAGATACGCAGTATTTT
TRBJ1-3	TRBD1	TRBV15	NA	CATSRERGQTSGNTIYF	TGTGCCACCAGCAGAGAACGGGGACAGACCTCTGGAAACACCATATATTTT
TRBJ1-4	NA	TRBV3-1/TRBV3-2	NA	CASSQAGYFEKLFF	TGTGCCAGCAGCCAGGCAGGGTATTTCGAAAAACTGTTTTTT
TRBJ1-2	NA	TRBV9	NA	CASSVEQDYGYTF	TGTGCCAGCAGCGTAGAACAGGACTATGGCTACACCTTC
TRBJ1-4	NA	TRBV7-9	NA	CASRGEGVNEKLFF	TGTGCCAGCAGGGGGGAGGGAGTCAATGAAAAACTGTTTTTT
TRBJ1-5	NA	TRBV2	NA	CASSDAGKGSNQPQHF	TGTGCCAGCAGTGACGCAGGGAAGGGTAGCAATCAGCCCCAGCATTTT
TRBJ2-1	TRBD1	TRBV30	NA	CAWSAGTGVYNEQFF	TGTGCCTGGAGTGCCGGTACAGGGGTTTACAATGAGCAGTTCTTC
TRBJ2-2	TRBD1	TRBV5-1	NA	CASSLVMDRGPGELFF	TGCGCCAGCAGCTTGGTTATGGACAGGGGGCCCGGGGAGCTGTTTTTT
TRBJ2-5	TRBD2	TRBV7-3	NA	CASSEGTSGQETQYF	TGTGCCAGCAGCGAGGGGACTAGCGGCCAAGAGACCCAGTACTTC
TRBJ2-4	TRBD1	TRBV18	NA	CASSSSTGGPKNIQYF	TGTGCCAGCTCATCTTCGACAGGGGGCCCCAAAAACATTCAGTACTTC
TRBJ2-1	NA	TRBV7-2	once	CASSLGGANEQFF	TGTGCCAGCAGCTTAGGAGGGGCGAATGAGCAGTTCTTC
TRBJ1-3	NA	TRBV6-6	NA	CASTVGAGINTIYF	TGTGCCAGCACCGTCGGGGCGGGTATAAACACCATATATTTT
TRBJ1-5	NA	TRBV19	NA	CASRGGNQPQHF	TGTGCCAGTAGGGGAGGAAATCAGCCCCAGCATTTT
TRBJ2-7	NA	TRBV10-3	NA	CAIKGTAYEQYF	TGTGCCATCAAAGGGACCGCCTACGAGCAGTACTTC
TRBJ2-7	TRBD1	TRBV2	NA	CASRPGTGSSYEQYF	TGTGCCAGCAGACCCGGGACAGGGAGCTCCTACGAGCAGTACTTC
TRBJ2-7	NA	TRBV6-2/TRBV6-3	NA	CASSPLVDTYEQYF	TGTGCCAGCAGTCCCCTTGTAGATACCTACGAGCAGTACTTC
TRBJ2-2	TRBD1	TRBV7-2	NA	CASSLVGPGQKYTGELFF	TGTGCCAGCAGCTTAGTAGGACCGGGACAGAAATACACCGGGGAGCTGTTTTTT
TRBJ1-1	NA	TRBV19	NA	CASSSGKAFF	TGTGCCAGTAGCTCTGGAAAAGCTTTCTTT
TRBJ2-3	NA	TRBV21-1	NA	CASSKVPRGVTGTDTQYF	TGTGCCAGCAGCAAAGTCCCCAGAGGGGTCACGGGCACAGATACGCAGTATTTT
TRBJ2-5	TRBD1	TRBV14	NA	CASSRWTGEETQYF	TGTGCCAGCAGCCGCTGGACAGGGGAAGAGACCCAGTACTTC
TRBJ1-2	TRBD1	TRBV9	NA	CASSPGWAGGYGYTF	TGTGCCAGCAGCCCAGGTTGGGCAGGGGGCTATGGCTACACCTTC